The clone carrying this T cell receptor beta chain was found once. Some clones are missing from TCRdb's copy, which holds only in-frame ones; the method was immunoSEQ multiplex PCR. The repertoire holds about 140,000 clones, 70% to 85% seen once, with 1.5% to 2% in the top ten. In terms of age and location, participants ranged from roughly 18 to 90 years and lived in under 30 US areas. Cohorts were based on clinical histories the participants reported. Exposed enrollees encountered a COVID-19 case at some point within 2 weeks before study entry. This sample is part of a study of blood T cell repertoires in COVID-19. Study details: Samples came from the United States, Italy and Spain, spanning acute and convalescent COVID-19.

This receptor was taken from a young woman who had been exposed to COVID-19. Sequences were obtained from PBMCs or T cells enriched from blood (not recorded which).

CDR3 sequence reads: CASSLTWETSTDTQYF. The CDR3 bases are TGTGCCAGCAGCTTAACCTGGGAGACTAGCACAGATACGCAGTATTTT. The rearrangement joins TRBV7-6 to TRBJ2-3; TRBD2 might be the D (5 bases). The V gene's germline CDR1 is SGHVS and CDR2 FNYEAQ. There are 16 residues in the CDR3. Trimming stripped 2 bases from V and 0 bases from J, with 12 bases between. The full variable domain, its missing parts supplied by reference TRBV7-6 and TRBJ2-3, is GAGVSQSPRYKVTKRGQDVALRCDPISGHVSLYWYRQALGQGPEFLTYFNYEAQQDKSGLPNDRFSAERPEGSISTLTIQRTEQRDSAMYRCASSLTWETSTDTQYFGPGTRLTVL.